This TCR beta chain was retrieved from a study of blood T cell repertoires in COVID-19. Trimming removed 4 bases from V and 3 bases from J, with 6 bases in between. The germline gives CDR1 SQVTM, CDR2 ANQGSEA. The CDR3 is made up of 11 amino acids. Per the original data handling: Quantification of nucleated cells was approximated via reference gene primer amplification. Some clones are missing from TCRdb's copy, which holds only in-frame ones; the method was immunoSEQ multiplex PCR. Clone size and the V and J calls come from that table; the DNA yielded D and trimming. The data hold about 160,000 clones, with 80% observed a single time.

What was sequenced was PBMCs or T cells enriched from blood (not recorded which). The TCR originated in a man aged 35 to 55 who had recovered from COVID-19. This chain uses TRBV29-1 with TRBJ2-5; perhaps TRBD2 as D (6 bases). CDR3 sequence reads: CSVGREETQYF. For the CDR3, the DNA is TGCAGCGTTGGGAGGGAAGAGACCCAGTACTTC.